One sample yielded the 13 T cell receptor beta chains listed below, sequenced in a study of cytomegalovirus exposure and HLA in healthy donors. With 60 Vbeta and 13 Jbeta primers, the PCR was carried out. Libraries were prepared by immunoSEQ multiplex PCR; TCRdb keeps only in-frame clonotypes and omits some of them. The repertoire consists of some 130,000 clones, with about 80% occurring once and the leading ten covering 2.5% to 3.5%. The sequenced material came from PBMCs. These receptors were collected from a male donor in good health and CMV-seronegative.

The gene calls are TRBV2 and TRBJ2-7; D possibly corresponds to TRBD1 (5 bases). V was trimmed by 7 bases and J by 7 bases, leaving 23 bases between them. This CDR3 is built from 15 residues. The germline V gene has CDR1 SNHLY and CDR2 FYNNEI. In DNA form, the CDR3 reads TGTGCCAGCAATCCGACCGTTTTAGCAACAGGAGAGCAGTACTTC. It codes for CASNPTVLATGEQYF. The full variable domain, with the rest looked up from reference TRBV2 and TRBJ2-7, is EPEVTQTPSHQVTQMGQEVILRCVPISNHLYFYWYRQILGQKVEFLVSFYNNEISEKSEIFDDQFSVERPDGSNFTLKIRSTKLEDSAMYFCASNPTVLATGEQYFGPGTRLTVT.

The chain recombines TRBV6-1 with TRBJ1-2, with D unresolved. Germline V CDR1 and CDR2: MNHNS, SASEGT. There are 16 residues in the CDR3. The V end lost 1 base, the J end lost 0 bases, and 12 bases lay between the germline ends. CDR3 nucleotides: TGTGCCAGCAGTGAAGGTGGGAGACCCCCTAACTATGGCTACACCTTC. Its translation: CASSEGGRPPNYGYTF.

This clone has only a few counts. V usage is TRBV19 and J usage is TRBJ2-2; a weak D match, TRBD1 (6 bases). V was pared by 7 bases and J by 3 bases, with 12 bases between. Germline values: CDR1 LNHDA, CDR2 SQIVND (reference sequence). The CDR3 spans 14 residues. The CDR3 protein is CASKGEGDTGELFF. The CDR3 nucleotides read TGTGCCAGTAAGGGGGAAGGGGACACCGGGGAGCTGTTTTTT.

This chain links TRBV28 with TRBJ1-6, with D possibly TRBD1 on 6 matching bases. Per the germline V gene, CDR1 is MDHEN and CDR2 is SYDVKM. The CDR3 is 15 amino acids. The V and J ends lost 3 bases and 9 bases respectively, with 15 bases between them. The CDR3 region has the DNA TGTGCCAGCAGTTTCTATCGGGGGGACACTTCACCCCTCCACTTT. Protein: CASSFYRGDTSPLHF. The whole variable domain, filled in from reference TRBV28 and TRBJ1-6, reads DVKVTQSSRYLVKRTGEKVFLECVQDMDHENMFWYRQDPGLGLRLIYFSYDVKMKEKGDIPEGYSVSREKKERFSLILESASTNQTSMYLCASSFYRGDTSPLHFGNGTRLTVT.

This chain connects TRBV5-1 to TRBJ1-1; D not certain. CDR3 length equals 12 residues. V lost 5 bases, J lost 1 base, and 6 bases lay in between. Germline V gene lookup returns CDR1 SGHRS and CDR2 YFSETQ. CDR3 region: CASRRENTEAFF. In DNA, the CDR3 is TGCGCCAGCAGGAGGGAGAACACTGAAGCTTTCTTT. The complete variable domain, with remaining parts taken from reference TRBV5-1 and TRBJ1-1, reads KAGVTQTPRYLIKTRGQQVTLSCSPISGHRSVSWYQQTPGQGLQFLFEYFSETQRNKGNFPGRFSGRQFSNSRSEMNVSTLELGDSALYLCASRRENTEAFFGQGTRLTVV.

This clone was observed once. The rearrangement joins TRBV11-2 to TRBJ1-3; 7 bases align to TRBD1. The V and J ends lost 1 base and 0 bases, in that order; junction bases with no gene match: 12. Germline assignment: CDR1 SGHAT and CDR2 FQNNGV. This CDR3 contains 19 residues. This CDR3 is CASSLAGGKGIPSGNTIYF. DNA of the CDR3: TGTGCCAGCAGCTTAGCAGGGGGAAAGGGAATTCCCTCTGGAAACACCATATATTTT.

The CDR3: CASSFALRSYEQYF. The DNA for the CDR3 is TGTGCCAGCAGTTTCGCACTACGGTCCTACGAGCAGTACTTC. V gene TRBV27 combines with J gene TRBJ2-7, with no clear D. This CDR3 is built from 14 residues. The V end lost 3 bases, the J end lost 1 base, and 10 bases lay between the germline ends. The germline V gene has CDR1 MNHEY and CDR2 SMNVEV (reference sequence).

The chain employs TRBV7-8 and TRBJ2-2, with 8 bases lining up with TRBD2. The germline CDR1 and CDR2 sequences are SGHVS and FQNEAQ. The CDR3 covers 17 residues. V was clipped by 1 base and J by 6 bases; unmatched bases: 10. The CDR3 sequence is CASSLEVTSARSGELFF. CDR3 nucleotide sequence: TGTGCCAGCAGCTTAGAGGTGACTAGCGCGAGGTCCGGGGAGCTGTTTTTT.

This sequence joins TRBV7-9 and TRBJ2-7; D may be TRBD1 (5 bases). The V and J ends lost 3 bases and 1 base respectively, with 13 bases between them. This CDR3 spans 15 amino acids. Looked up from germline, CDR1 is SEHNR and CDR2 is FQNEAQ (reference sequence). For the CDR3, the DNA is TGTGCCAGCAGCTTGGTGGGGCAGCCTTCCTACGAGCAGTACTTC. Its protein product is CASSLVGQPSYEQYF.

With regard to this clone: Relative to the germline gene, one junction end is altered; a read error may explain this. The rearrangement uses TRBV2 and TRBJ2-6; 8 bases line up with TRBD1. CDR1 SNHLY and CDR2 FYNNEI come from the germline V gene. This CDR3 contains 12 residues. CDR3 sequence reads: CASRDRDNGLTF. For the CDR3, the DNA is TGTGCCAGCAGGGACAGGGACAACGGCCTGACTTTC.

This clone was seen more than once but under ten times. This sequence joins TRBV11-3 and TRBJ2-1; 8 positions agree with TRBD2. This CDR3 region has 17 residues. With 1 base clipped from V and 1 base from J, the junction kept 6 bases outside the gene matches. The germline V gene encodes CDR1 SGHNT and CDR2 YENEEA. CDR3 residues: CASSLGWREASYNEQFF. CDR3 sequence (DNA): TGTGCCAGCAGCTTAGGCTGGCGGGAGGCGTCCTACAATGAGCAGTTCTTC.

The gene calls are TRBV4-1 and TRBJ1-5; 8 bases match TRBD1. The CDR3 runs 15 residues. Germline CDR1 MGHRA, CDR2 YSYEKL. Trimming took 5 bases from V and 7 from J; bases not matched to a gene: 10. DNA for the CDR3: TGCGCCAGCAGCGCGCCTACAGGGGGAGGACAGCCCCAGCATTTT. It codes for CASSAPTGGGQPQHF.

The chain joins TRBV7-8 to TRBJ2-7; the match to TRBD1 covers 7 bases. The V and J ends lost 4 bases and 10 bases, in that order; junction bases with no gene match: 16. CDR3 length equals 15 residues. The germline CDR1 and CDR2 sequences are SGHVS and FQNEAQ. The CDR3 reads CASSSRTGGVYFQYF. CDR3 coding DNA: TGTGCCAGCAGCTCCAGGACAGGTGGGGTCTACTTTCAGTACTTC.